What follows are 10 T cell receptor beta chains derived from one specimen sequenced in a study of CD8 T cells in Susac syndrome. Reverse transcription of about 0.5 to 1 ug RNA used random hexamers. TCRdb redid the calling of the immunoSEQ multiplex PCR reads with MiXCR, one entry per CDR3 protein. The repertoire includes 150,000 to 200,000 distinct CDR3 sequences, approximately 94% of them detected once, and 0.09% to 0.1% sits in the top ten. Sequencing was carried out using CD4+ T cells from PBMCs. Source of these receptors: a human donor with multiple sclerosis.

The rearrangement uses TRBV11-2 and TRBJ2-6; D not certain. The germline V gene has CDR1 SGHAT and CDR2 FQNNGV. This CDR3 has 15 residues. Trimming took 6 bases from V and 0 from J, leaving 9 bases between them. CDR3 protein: CASSRQVSGANVLTF. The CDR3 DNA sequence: TGTGCCAGCAGTCGGCAAGTCTCTGGGGCCAACGTCCTGACTTTC.

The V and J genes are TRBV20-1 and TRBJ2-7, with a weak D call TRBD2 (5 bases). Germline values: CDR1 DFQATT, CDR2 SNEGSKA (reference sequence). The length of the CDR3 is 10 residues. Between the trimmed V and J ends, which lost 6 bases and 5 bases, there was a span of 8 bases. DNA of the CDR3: TGCAGTGCGGGAGCCCACGAGCAGTACTTC. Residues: CSAGAHEQYF.

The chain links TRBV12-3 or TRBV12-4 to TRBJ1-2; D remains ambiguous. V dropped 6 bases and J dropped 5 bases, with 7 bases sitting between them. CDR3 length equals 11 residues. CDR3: CASSPFYGYTF. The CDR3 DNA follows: TGTGCCAGCAGCCCGTTTTATGGCTACACCTTC.

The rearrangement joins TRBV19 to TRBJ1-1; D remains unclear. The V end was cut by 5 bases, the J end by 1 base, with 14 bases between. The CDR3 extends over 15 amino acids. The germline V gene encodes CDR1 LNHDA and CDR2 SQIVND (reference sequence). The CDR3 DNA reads TGTGCCAGTAGTTACCCAAGGAGAGGGAACACTGAAGCTTTCTTT. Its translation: CASSYPRRGNTEAFF.

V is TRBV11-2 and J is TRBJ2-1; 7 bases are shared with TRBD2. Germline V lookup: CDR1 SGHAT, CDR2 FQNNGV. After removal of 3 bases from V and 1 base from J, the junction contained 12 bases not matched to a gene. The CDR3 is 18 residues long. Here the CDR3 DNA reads TGTGCCAGCAGCTTGGGAGGGAGGGCCACATGGTCCTACAATGAGCAGTTCTTC. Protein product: CASSLGGRATWSYNEQFF. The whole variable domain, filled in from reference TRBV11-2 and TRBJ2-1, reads EAGVAQSPRYKIIEKRQSVAFWCNPISGHATLYWYQQILGQGPKLLIQFQNNGVVDDSQLPKDRFSAERLKGVDSTLKIQPAKLEDSAVYLCASSLGGRATWSYNEQFFGPGTRLTVL.

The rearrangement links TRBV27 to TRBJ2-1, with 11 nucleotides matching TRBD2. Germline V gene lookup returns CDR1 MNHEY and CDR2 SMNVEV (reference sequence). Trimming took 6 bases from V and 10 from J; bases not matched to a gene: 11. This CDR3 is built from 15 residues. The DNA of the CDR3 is TGTGCCAGCAGGGAAGGGCTAGCGGGAGGCGGGGAGCAGTTCTTC. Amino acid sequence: CASREGLAGGGEQFF.

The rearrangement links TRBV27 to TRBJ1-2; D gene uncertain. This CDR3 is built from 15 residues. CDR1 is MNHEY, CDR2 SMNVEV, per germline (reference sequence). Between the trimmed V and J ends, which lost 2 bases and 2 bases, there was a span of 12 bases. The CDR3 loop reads CASSLQPDGNYGYTF. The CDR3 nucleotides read TGTGCCAGCAGTTTACAACCGGACGGCAACTATGGCTACACCTTC.

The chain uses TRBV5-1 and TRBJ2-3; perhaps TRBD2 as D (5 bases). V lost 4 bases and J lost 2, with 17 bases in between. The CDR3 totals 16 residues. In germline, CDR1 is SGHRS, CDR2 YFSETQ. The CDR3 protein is CASSAEGDLPTDTQYF. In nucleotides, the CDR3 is TGCGCCAGCAGCGCCGAGGGAGACCTCCCCACAGATACGCAGTATTTT. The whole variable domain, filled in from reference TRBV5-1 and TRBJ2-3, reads KAGVTQTPRYLIKTRGQQVTLSCSPISGHRSVSWYQQTPGQGLQFLFEYFSETQRNKGNFPGRFSGRQFSNSRSEMNVSTLELGDSALYLCASSAEGDLPTDTQYFGPGTRLTVL.

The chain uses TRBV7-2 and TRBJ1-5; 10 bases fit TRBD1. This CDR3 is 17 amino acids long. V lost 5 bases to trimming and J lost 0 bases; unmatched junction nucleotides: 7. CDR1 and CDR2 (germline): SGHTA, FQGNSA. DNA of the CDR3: TGTGCCAGCAGCCTGACAGGGGGCGGGAATAGCAATCAGCCCCAGCATTTT. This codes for CASSLTGGGNSNQPQHF.

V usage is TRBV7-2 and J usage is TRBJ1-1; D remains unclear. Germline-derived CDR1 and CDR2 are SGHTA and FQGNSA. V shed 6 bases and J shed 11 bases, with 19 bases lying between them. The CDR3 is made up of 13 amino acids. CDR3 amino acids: CASSQVTPPLAFF. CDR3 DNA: TGTGCCAGCAGTCAAGTGACACCCCCATTGGCTTTCTTT.